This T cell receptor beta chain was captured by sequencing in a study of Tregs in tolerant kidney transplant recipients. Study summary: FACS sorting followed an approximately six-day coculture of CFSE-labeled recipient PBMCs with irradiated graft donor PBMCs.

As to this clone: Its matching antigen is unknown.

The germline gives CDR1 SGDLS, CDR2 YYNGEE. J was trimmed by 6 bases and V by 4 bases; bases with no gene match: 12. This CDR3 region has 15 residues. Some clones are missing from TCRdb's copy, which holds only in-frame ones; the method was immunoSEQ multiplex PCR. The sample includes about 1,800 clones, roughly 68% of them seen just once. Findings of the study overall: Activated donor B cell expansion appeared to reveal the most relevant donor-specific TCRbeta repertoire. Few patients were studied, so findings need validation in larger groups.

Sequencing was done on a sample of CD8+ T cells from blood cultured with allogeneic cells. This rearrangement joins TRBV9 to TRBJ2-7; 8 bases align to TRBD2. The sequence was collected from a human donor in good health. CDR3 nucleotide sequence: TGTGCCAGCAGCCCCCCCGGGAGACTAGCGACCGAGCAGTACTTC. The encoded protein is CASSPPGRLATEQYF.